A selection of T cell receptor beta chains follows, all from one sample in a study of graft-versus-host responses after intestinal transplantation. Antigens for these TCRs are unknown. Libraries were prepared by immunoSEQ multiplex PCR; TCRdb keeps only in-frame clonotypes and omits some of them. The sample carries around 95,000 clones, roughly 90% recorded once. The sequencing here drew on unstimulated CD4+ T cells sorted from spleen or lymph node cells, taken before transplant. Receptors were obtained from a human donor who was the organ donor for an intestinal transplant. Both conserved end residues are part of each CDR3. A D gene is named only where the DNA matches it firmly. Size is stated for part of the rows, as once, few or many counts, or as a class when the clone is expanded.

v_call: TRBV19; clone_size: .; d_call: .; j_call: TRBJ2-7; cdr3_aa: CASSSVGGSYEQYF; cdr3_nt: TGTGCCAGTAGTAGTGTGGGGGGCTCCTACGAGCAGTACTTC
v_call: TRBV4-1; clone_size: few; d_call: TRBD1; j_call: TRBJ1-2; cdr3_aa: CASSLTGGAFYGYTF; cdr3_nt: TGCGCCAGCAGCCTCACAGGGGGGGCCTTTTATGGCTACACCTTC
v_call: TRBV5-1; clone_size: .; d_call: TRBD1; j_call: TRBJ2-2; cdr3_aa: CASSLVGGSTGELFF; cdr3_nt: TGCGCCAGCAGCTTGGTAGGGGGCAGCACCGGGGAGCTGTTTTTT
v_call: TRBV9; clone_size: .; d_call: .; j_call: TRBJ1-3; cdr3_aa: CASSVAQRENTIYF; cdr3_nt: TGTGCCAGCAGCGTAGCTCAGAGGGAAAACACCATATATTTT
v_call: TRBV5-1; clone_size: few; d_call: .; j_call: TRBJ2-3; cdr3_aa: CASSLDLASTDTQYF; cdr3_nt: TGCGCCAGCAGCTTGGACTTAGCTAGCACAGATACGCAGTATTTT
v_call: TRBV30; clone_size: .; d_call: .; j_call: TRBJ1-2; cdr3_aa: CAWTADTYGYTF; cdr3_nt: TGTGCCTGGACGGCGGACACTTATGGCTACACCTTC
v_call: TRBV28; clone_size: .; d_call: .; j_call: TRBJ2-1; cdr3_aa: CASSIPTGIYNEQFF; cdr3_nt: TGTGCCAGCAGTATACCTACCGGGATTTACAATGAGCAGTTCTTC
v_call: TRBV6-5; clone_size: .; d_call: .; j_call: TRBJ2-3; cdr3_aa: CASSTDPIPTDTQYF; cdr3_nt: TGTGCCAGCAGCACTGACCCGATACCCACAGATACGCAGTATTTT
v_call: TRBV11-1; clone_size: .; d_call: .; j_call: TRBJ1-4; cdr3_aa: CASRNDSVNEKLFF; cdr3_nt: TGTGCCAGCAGGAACGACAGTGTTAATGAAAAACTGTTTTTT
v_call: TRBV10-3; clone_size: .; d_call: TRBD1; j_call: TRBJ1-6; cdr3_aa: CASRGQNTSPLHF; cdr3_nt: TGTGCCTCTCGGGGACAGAACACTTCACCCCTCCACTTT
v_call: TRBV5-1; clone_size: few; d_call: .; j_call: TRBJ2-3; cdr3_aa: CASSLGPAPGTDTQYF; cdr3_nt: TGCGCCAGCAGCTTGGGACCGGCCCCTGGCACAGATACGCAGTATTTT
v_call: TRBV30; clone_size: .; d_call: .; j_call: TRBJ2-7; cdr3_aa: CAWSVPPSYEQYF; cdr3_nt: TGTGCCTGGAGTGTTCCGCCATCCTACGAGCAGTACTTC
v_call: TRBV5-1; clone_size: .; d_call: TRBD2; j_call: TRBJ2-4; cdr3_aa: CASSLLAGVAKNIQYF; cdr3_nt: TGCGCCAGCAGCTTGCTAGCGGGGGTAGCCAAAAACATTCAGTACTTC
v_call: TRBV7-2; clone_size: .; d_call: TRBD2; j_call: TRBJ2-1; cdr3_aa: CASSPDGGSTYNEQFF; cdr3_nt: TGTGCCAGCAGCCCAGACGGGGGGTCGACCTACAATGAGCAGTTCTTC
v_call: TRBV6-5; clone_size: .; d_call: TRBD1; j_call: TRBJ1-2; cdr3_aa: CASSSGGYGYTF; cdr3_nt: TGTGCCAGCAGTTCAGGGGGCTATGGCTACACCTTC
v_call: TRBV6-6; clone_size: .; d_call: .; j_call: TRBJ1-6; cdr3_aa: CASSYKGSSYNSPLHF; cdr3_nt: TGTGCCAGCAGTTACAAGGGGAGCTCCTATAATTCACCCCTCCACTTT
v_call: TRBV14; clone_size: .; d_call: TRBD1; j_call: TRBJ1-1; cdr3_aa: CASSPWVDRGNTEAFF; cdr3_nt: TGTGCCAGCAGCCCTTGGGTAGACAGGGGGAACACTGAAGCTTTCTTT
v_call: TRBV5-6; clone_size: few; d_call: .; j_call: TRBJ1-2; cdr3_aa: CASSLVGGPAGYGYTF; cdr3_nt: TGTGCCAGCAGCTTGGTTGGGGGGCCTGCGGGGTATGGCTACACCTTC
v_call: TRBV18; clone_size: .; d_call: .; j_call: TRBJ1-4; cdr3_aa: CASSPRPRLNEKLFF; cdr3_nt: TGTGCCAGCTCACCGAGACCCCGCCTTAATGAAAAACTGTTTTTT
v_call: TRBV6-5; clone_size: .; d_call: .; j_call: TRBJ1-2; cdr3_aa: CASSPTTGYGYTF; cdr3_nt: TGTGCCAGCAGTCCTACAACGGGGTATGGCTACACCTTC
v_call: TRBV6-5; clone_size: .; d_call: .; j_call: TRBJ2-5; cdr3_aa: CASRPQGVWGTQYF; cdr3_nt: TGTGCCAGCAGGCCACAGGGAGTTTGGGGGACCCAGTACTTC
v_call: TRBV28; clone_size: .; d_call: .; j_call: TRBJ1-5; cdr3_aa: CASSFGWGNQPQHF; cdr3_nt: TGTGCCAGCAGTTTCGGATGGGGCAATCAGCCCCAGCATTTT